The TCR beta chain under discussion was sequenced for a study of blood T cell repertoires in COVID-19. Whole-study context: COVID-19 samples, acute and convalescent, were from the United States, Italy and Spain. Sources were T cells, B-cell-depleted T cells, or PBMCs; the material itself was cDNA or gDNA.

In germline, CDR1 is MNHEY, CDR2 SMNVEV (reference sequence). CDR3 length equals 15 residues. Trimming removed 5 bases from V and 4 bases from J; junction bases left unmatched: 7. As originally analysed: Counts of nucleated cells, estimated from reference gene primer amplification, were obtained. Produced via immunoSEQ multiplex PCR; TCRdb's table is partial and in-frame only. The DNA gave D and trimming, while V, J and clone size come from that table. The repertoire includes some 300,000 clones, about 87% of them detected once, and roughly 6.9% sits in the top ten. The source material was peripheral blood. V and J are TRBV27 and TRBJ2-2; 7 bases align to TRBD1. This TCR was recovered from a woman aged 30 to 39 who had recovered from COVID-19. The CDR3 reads CASSPSQGITGELFF. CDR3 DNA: TGTGCCAGCAGTCCCTCACAGGGGATCACCGGGGAGCTGTTTTTT.